This TCR beta chain was recovered during a study of cytomegalovirus exposure and HLA in healthy donors. Details on this clone: The antigen is undetermined.

Regarding the study as a whole: Accounts indicate the classifier identified cytomegalovirus status with strong specificity and sensitivity. Analysis performed later showed TCR beta chains linked to HLA being more clonally expanded than equally common others.

The V end lost 3 bases, the J end lost 3 bases, and 6 bases lay between the germline ends. The CDR3 runs 12 residues. Germline V gives CDR1 SGDLS, CDR2 YYNGEE. Researchers ran the PCR with 60 Vbeta and 13 Jbeta primers. The protocol was immunoSEQ multiplex PCR, while the TCRdb copy is restricted to in-frame clones and leaves out a portion. This sample has more than 150,000 clones; about 88% occur once, and the top ten carry 0.2% to 0.3%. The sequenced sample consisted of PBMCs. The chain recombines TRBV9 with TRBJ1-1, with a weak D call TRBD1 (5 bases). The TCR was taken from a girl under two years old in good health and CMV-seronegative. CDR3: CASSEGHTEAFF. Here the CDR3 DNA reads TGTGCCAGCAGCGAGGGGCACACTGAAGCTTTCTTT.